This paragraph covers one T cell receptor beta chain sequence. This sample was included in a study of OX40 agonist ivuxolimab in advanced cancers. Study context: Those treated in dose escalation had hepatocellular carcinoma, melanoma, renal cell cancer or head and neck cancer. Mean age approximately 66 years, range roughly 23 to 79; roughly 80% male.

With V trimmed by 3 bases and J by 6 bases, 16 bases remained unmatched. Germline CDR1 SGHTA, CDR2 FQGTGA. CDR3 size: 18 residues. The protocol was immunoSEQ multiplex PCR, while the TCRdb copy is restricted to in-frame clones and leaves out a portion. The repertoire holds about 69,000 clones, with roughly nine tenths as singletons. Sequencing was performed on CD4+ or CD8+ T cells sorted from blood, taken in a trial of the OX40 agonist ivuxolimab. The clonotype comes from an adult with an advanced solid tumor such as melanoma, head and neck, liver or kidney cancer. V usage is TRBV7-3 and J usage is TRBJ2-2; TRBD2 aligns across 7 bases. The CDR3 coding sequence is TGTGCCAGCAGCTTCAGGGCTAGCGGATGGGGGAGATCCGGGGAGCTGTTTTTT. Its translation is CASSFRASGWGRSGELFF.